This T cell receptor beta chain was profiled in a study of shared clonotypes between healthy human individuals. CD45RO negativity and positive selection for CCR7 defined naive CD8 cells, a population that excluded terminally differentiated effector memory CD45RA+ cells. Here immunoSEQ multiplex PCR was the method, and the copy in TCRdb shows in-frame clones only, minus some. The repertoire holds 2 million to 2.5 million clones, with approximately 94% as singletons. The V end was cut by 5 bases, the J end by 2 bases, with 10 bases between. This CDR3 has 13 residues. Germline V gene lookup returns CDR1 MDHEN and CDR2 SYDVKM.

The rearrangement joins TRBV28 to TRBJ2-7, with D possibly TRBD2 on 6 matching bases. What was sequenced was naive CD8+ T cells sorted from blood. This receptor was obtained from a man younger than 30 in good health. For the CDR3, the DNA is TGTGCCAGCAGTCGACTAGAAACCTACGAGCAGTACTTC. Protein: CASSRLETYEQYF. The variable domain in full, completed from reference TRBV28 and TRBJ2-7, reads DVKVTQSSRYLVKRTGEKVFLECVQDMDHENMFWYRQDPGLGLRLIYFSYDVKMKEKGDIPEGYSVSREKKERFSLILESASTNQTSMYLCASSRLETYEQYFGPGTRLTVT.